These 19 T cell receptor beta chains share one sample of origin, sequenced in a study of blood T cell repertoires in COVID-19. Repertoires were generated with immunoSEQ multiplex PCR, while TCRdb's copy carries only in-frame clones and drops some. The repertoire holds under 300,000 clones, with roughly 80% as singletons. Sequenced sample: peripheral blood. The receptors derive from a woman aged 80 or over with acute or convalescent COVID-19.

The chain couples TRBV3-1 (or the pseudogene TRBV3-2) to TRBJ2-2, with D tentatively TRBD2 (5 bases). V lost 6 bases, J lost 3 bases, and 11 bases lay in between. This CDR3 has 14 residues. The germline V gene has CDR1 LGHDT and CDR2 YNNKEL (reference sequence). In nucleotides, the CDR3 is TGTGCCAGCAGTAGAGGGTGGGACACCGGGGAGCTGTTTTTT. This codes for CASSRGWDTGELFF.

The V and J genes are TRBV2 and TRBJ2-7; 7 nucleotides align to TRBD1. V lost 4 bases and J lost 2; bases outside the gene matches: 5. Germline loops: CDR1 SNHLY, CDR2 FYNNEI. This CDR3 comprises 14 residues. For the CDR3, the DNA is TGTGCCAGCAGTGGGGGGACAGCAACCTACGAGCAGTACTTC. Translated: CASSGGTATYEQYF.

The rearrangement joins TRBV23-1 to TRBJ1-5; D is perhaps TRBD1 (5 bases). TRBV23-1 belongs to the ORF category, with a function that is uncertain. V dropped 1 base and J dropped 5 bases, with 15 bases sitting between them. The length of the CDR3 is 16 residues. The CDR3 sequence is CASSQFAGREDQPQHF. Here the CDR3 DNA reads TGCGCCAGCAGTCAATTTGCGGGACGGGAAGATCAGCCCCAGCATTTT.

The rearrangement links TRBV30 to TRBJ1-1; TRBD1 agrees at 7 bases. V gave up 2 bases and J gave up 5 bases; unmatched junction bases: 8. Germline V gives CDR1 GTSNPN, CDR2 SVGIG (reference sequence). The CDR3 totals 14 residues. The CDR3 here is CAWSYGQAGTEAFF. DNA of the CDR3: TGTGCCTGGAGTTACGGACAGGCCGGGACTGAAGCTTTCTTT.

This chain joins TRBV10-3 and TRBJ1-4, with D maybe TRBD1 (5 bases). CDR3 length: 15 residues. Per the germline V gene, CDR1 is ENHRY and CDR2 is SYGVKD. The ends were cut back, 2 bases at V and 6 bases at J, with 13 bases in the middle. In DNA, the CDR3 is TGTGCCATCAGTGAGCCCCGGGGGGGGGATGAAAAACTGTTTTTT. This codes for CAISEPRGGDEKLFF.

This chain joins TRBV7-8 and TRBJ2-1; 10 bases agree with TRBD1. The CDR3 is 15 residues long. V was pared by 5 bases and J by 6 bases, with 7 bases of the junction left unmatched. Germline-derived CDR1 and CDR2 are SGHVS and FQNEAQ. The CDR3 nucleotides are TGTGCCAGCAGCAGCCGGGACAGGGGAGGCAATGAGCAGTTCTTC. Protein product: CASSSRDRGGNEQFF.

The chain joins TRBV29-1 to TRBJ2-1; 9 positions match TRBD2. Germline V lookup: CDR1 SQVTM, CDR2 ANQGSEA. V lost 4 bases and J lost 9; bases outside the gene matches: 7. This CDR3 is built from 13 residues. The CDR3 loop reads CSVGAGGPGEQFF. CDR3 sequence (DNA): TGCAGCGTTGGCGCGGGGGGGCCAGGTGAGCAGTTCTTC.

The J gene is TRBJ1-4, the V gene TRBV4-1; D is ambiguous. The CDR3 runs to 16 residues. Germline CDR1 reads MGHRA; CDR2 reads YSYEKL. The V and J ends lost 1 base and 0 bases respectively, with 9 bases between them. The CDR3 is CASSQVFGTTNEKLFF. CDR3 bases: TGCGCCAGCAGCCAAGTATTCGGTACAACTAATGAAAAACTGTTTTTT.

The rearrangement links TRBV18 to TRBJ1-4; D gene uncertain. The V gene's germline CDR1 is KGHSH and CDR2 LQKENI. This CDR3 has 15 residues. Trimming took off 1 base at V and 0 bases at J, with 6 bases between the two ends. CDR3 coding DNA: TGTGCCAGCTCACCACGGCCTGCAACTAATGAAAAACTGTTTTTT. Translated, it gives CASSPRPATNEKLFF.

This rearrangement joins TRBV19 to TRBJ1-4; D remains ambiguous. Germline V gene lookup returns CDR1 LNHDA and CDR2 SQIVND (reference sequence). This CDR3 is 16 amino acids long. With 5 bases removed from V and 0 bases from J, the gap between germline ends came to 13 bases. CDR3: CASSWYSQATNEKLFF. For the CDR3, the DNA is TGTGCCAGTAGTTGGTACAGTCAGGCAACTAATGAAAAACTGTTTTTT.

As DNA, the CDR3 is TGTGCCAGCCAGGGGGACGTAGTCACTGAAGCTTTCTTT. This translates into CASQGDVVTEAFF. The rearrangement joins TRBV19 to TRBJ1-1; TRBD1 aligns across 7 bases. The CDR3 extends over 13 amino acids. Per germline, CDR1 LNHDA and CDR2 SQIVND (reference sequence). V shed 9 bases, J shed 4 bases, and the junction held 8 bases outside the gene matches.

This chain joins TRBV7-2 and TRBJ1-4, with D perhaps matching TRBD1 (5 bases). Germline CDR1 is SGHTA and CDR2 is FQGNSA. This CDR3 region has 14 residues. V dropped 5 bases and J dropped 3 bases, with 10 bases sitting between them. The CDR3 here is CASSPRQPNEKLFF. The CDR3 DNA reads TGTGCCAGCAGCCCCAGACAGCCTAATGAAAAACTGTTTTTT.

The V and J genes are TRBV19 and TRBJ2-3, with 7 bases lining up with TRBD2. Germline-derived CDR1 and CDR2 are LNHDA and SQIVND (reference sequence). The CDR3 is made up of 16 amino acids. V lost 3 bases to trimming and J lost 3 bases; unmatched junction nucleotides: 9. In DNA, the CDR3 is TGTGCCAGTAGTATCCGGAGCGGGGAGGGTACAGATACGCAGTATTTT. Its translation is CASSIRSGEGTDTQYF.

V is TRBV9 and J is TRBJ1-4, with D uncertain. CDR1 and CDR2 (germline): SGDLS, YYNGEE. This CDR3 contains 14 residues. Deletions cut 7 bases from V and 8 bases from J, with 18 bases between. CDR3 amino acids: CASSTATSGEKLFF. CDR3 nucleotides: TGTGCCAGCTCCACCGCCACCAGCGGGGAAAAACTGTTTTTT.

CDR3 region: CASSSYSNQPQHF. CDR3 DNA: TGTGCCAGCTCATCGTATAGCAATCAGCCCCAGCATTTT. The rearrangement joins TRBV18 to TRBJ1-5; D remains unclear. Germline CDR1 and CDR2: KGHSH and LQKENI. This CDR3 spans 13 amino acids. V lost 5 bases to trimming and J lost 0 bases, with 5 bases between them.

The genes are TRBV4-1 and TRBJ1-6, with D possibly matching TRBD1 (6 bases). The CDR3 has 13 residues. Looked up from germline, CDR1 is MGHRA and CDR2 is YSYEKL. V gave up 0 bases and J gave up 15 bases, with 12 bases separating them. The CDR3 here is CASSQETGNLLHF. DNA of the CDR3: TGCGCCAGCAGCCAAGAAACAGGGAATCTCCTCCACTTT.

This clone was picked up one time. Other DNA variants within this sample encode the same CDR3. This chain uses TRBV29-1 with TRBJ1-2; TRBD1 matches at 9 bases. The germline V gene has CDR1 SQVTM and CDR2 ANQGSEA. V was clipped by 4 bases and J by 4 bases; unmatched bases: 4. The CDR3 totals 13 residues. CDR3 DNA sequence: TGCAGCGTTGCACAGGGGGCCGGCTATGGCTACACCTTC. It encodes CSVAQGAGYGYTF.

The chain recombines TRBV5-1 with TRBJ2-7, with TRBD2 identical over 9 bases. J was trimmed by 2 bases and V by 6 bases; bases with no gene match: 9. The germline V gene has CDR1 SGHRS and CDR2 YFSETQ. The CDR3 is 15 amino acids. The DNA for the CDR3 is TGCGCCAGCAATGGTATGTCTAGCGGGGCCTACGAGCAGTACTTC. Protein sequence: CASNGMSSGAYEQYF.

This sequence joins TRBV11-3 and TRBJ2-1; TRBD1 aligns across 7 bases. This CDR3 region has 13 residues. The V and J ends lost 4 bases and 7 bases, in that order; junction bases with no gene match: 4. The germline V gene encodes CDR1 SGHNT and CDR2 YENEEA. This CDR3 reads CASSSGQTNEQFF. In DNA form, the CDR3 reads TGTGCCAGCAGCTCGGGACAGACAAATGAGCAGTTCTTC.